This T cell receptor (beta chain) is from a study of T-cell memory formation after mild COVID-19. General study results and limits: Pre-infection memory already had some responding clones, implying cross-reactive memory joined. CD4+ contracting clones were found mainly in CM and EM, and CD8+ ones in EMRA.

Trimming took 9 bases from V and 3 from J, leaving 22 bases between them. Germline V gene data show CDR1 as SGHVS and CDR2 as FQNEAQ. The CDR3 has 16 amino acids. MiXCR, applied by TCRdb to the 5' RACE reads, yields one record per CDR3 protein. This table has 250,000 to 350,000 distinct CDR3 sequences, 15% to 20% appearing once. This clonotype was picked up many times. Its matching antigen is unknown. This receptor was obtained from a man aged 18 to 29 who had mild COVID-19 (a few samples of this study predate the infection). Cell type and time point are not known. The rearrangement uses TRBV7-8 and TRBJ2-3; a weak D match, TRBD2 (7 bases). Sequenced input: PBMCs or a T cell subset sorted from them (not recorded which). The CDR3 DNA follows: TGTGCCAGTTCGGGGGGCCTAGCGGCCCTAACAGATACGCAGTATTTT. As protein: CASSGGLAALTDTQYF. The complete variable domain, with remaining parts taken from reference TRBV7-8 and TRBJ2-3, reads GAGVSQSPRYKVAKRGQDVALRCDPISGHVSLFWYQQALGQGPEFLTYFQNEAQLDKSGLPSDRFFAERPEGSVSTLKIQRTQQEDSAVYLCASSGGLAALTDTQYFGPGTRLTVL.